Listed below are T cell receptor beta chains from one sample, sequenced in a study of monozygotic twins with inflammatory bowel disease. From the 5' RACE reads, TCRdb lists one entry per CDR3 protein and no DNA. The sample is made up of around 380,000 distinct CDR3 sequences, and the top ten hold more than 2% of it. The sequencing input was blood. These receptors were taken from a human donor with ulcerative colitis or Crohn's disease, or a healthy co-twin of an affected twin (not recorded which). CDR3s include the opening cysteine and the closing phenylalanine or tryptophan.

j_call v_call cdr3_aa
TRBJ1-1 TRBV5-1 CASSPDSPMNTEAFF
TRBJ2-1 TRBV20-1 CSAGGDLAAYSYNEQFF
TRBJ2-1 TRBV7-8 CASSPTKLGNEQFF
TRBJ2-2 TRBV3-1 CASSQETNTGELFF
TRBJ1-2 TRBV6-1 CASRTGDGNGYTF
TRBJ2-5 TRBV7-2 CASSLKSGGAETQYF
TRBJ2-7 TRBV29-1 CSVARLAGADEQYF
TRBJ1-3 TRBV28 CASSTGYSGNTIYF
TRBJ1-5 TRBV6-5 CASSYPDRVDQPQHF
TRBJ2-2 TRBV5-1 CASSKSARDTGELFF
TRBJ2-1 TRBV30 CAWGGLNYNEQFF
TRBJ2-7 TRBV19 CASSIAGNGQYF
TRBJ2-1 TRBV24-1 CATSGDSFEQFF
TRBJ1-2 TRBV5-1 CASSLLGANYGYTF
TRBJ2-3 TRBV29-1 CSVDWSTDTQYF
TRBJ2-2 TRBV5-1 CASSLSSLAGGLRDTGELFF
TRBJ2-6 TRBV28 CASIRSGANVLTF
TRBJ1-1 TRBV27 CASIASVDNTEAFF
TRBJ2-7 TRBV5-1 CASSWGTGFAYEQYF
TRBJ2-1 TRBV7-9 CASSPGHNEQFF
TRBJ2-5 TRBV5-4 CASSLRTGVETQYF
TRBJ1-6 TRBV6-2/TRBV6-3 CASMGTGRFSYNSPLHF
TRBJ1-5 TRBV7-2 CASSARQFGSGQPQHF
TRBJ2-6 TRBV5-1 CASSLAFSGANVLTF